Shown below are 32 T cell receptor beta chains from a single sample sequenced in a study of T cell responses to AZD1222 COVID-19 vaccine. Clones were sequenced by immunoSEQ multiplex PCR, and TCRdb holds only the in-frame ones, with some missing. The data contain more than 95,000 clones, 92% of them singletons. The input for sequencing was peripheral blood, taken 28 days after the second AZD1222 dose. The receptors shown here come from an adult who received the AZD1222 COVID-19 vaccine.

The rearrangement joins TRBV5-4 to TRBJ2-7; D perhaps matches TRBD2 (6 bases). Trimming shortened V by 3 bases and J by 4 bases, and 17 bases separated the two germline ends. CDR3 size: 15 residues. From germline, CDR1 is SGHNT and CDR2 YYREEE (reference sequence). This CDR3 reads CASSSYSGSWYEQYF. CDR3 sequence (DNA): TGTGCCAGCAGCTCATACTCCGGGAGTTGGTACGAGCAGTACTTC.

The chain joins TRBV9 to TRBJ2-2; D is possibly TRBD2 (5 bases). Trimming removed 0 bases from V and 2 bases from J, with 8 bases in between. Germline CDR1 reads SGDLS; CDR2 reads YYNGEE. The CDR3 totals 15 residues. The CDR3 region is CASSVGGSNTGELFF. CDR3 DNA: TGTGCCAGCAGCGTAGGTGGGAGTAACACCGGGGAGCTGTTTTTT.

The CDR3 protein is CASSLSGSDEQFF. The CDR3 DNA reads as TGTGCCAGCAGTTTGAGCGGGAGCGATGAGCAGTTCTTC. The J gene is TRBJ2-1, the V gene TRBV7-3; 8 bases fit TRBD2. CDR3 length: 13 amino acids. V gave up 6 bases and J gave up 8 bases; unmatched junction bases: 6. Germline CDR1 SGHTA, CDR2 FQGTGA.

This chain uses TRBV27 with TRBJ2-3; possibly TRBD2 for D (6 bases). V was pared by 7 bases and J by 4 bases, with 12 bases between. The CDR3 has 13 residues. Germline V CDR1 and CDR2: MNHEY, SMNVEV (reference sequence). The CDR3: CASTRRGADTQYF. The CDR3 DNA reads TGTGCCAGCACCCGGCGGGGTGCAGATACGCAGTATTTT.

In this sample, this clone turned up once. The CDR3 region is CASSEMGKTNTEAFF. For the CDR3, the DNA is TGTGCCAGCAGCGAAATGGGGAAGACGAACACTGAAGCTTTCTTT. This rearrangement joins TRBV7-2 to TRBJ1-1; D is uncertain. Germline V gene sequence: CDR1 SGHTA, CDR2 FQGNSA. The CDR3 runs 15 residues. V lost 5 bases to trimming and J lost 1 base, with 14 bases between them.

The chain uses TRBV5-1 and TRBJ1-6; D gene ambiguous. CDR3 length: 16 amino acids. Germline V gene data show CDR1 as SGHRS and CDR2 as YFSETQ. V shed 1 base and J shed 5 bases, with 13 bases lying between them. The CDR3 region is CASSLLGQRDNSPLHF. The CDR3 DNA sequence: TGCGCCAGCAGCTTGTTAGGTCAGAGAGATAATTCACCCCTCCACTTT.

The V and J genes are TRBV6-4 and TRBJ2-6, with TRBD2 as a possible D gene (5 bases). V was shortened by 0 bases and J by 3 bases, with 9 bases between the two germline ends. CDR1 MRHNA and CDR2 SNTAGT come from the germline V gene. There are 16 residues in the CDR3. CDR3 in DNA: TGTGCCAGCAGTGACTCCCCCGGGGTTGGGGCCAACGTCCTGACTTTC. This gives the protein CASSDSPGVGANVLTF.

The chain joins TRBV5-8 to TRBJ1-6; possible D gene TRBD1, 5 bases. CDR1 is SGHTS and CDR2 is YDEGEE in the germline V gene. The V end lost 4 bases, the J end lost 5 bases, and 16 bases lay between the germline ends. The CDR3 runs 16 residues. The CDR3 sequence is CASSRRGADDNSPLHF. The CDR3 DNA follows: TGTGCCAGCAGCCGACGAGGGGCGGACGATAATTCACCCCTCCACTTT.

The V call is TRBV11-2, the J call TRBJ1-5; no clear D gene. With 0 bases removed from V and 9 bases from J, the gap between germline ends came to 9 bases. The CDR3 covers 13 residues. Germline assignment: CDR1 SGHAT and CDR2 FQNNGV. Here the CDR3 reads CASSLDRRGPQHF. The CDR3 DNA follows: TGTGCCAGCAGCTTAGATCGACGGGGGCCCCAGCATTTT.

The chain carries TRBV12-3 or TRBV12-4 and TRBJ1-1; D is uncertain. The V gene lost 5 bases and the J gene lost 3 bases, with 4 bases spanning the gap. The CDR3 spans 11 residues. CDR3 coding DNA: TGTGCCAGCAGTGTTCACACTGAAGCTTTCTTT. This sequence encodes CASSVHTEAFF.

CDR3 loop: CAWSPQGRGRADTQYF. Here the CDR3 DNA reads TGTGCCTGGAGCCCCCAGGGTAGAGGGAGAGCAGATACGCAGTATTTT. The chain employs TRBV30 and TRBJ2-3, with D perhaps being TRBD1 or TRBD2 (5 bases each). This CDR3 has 16 residues. V shed 3 bases and J shed 4 bases, with 20 bases lying between them. Germline CDR1 reads GTSNPN; CDR2 reads SVGIG (reference sequence).

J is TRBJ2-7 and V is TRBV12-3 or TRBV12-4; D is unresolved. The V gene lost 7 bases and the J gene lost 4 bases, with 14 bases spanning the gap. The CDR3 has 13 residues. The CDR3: CASTLFVGYEQYF. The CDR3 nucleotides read TGTGCCAGCACCCTTTTTGTGGGGTACGAGCAGTACTTC.

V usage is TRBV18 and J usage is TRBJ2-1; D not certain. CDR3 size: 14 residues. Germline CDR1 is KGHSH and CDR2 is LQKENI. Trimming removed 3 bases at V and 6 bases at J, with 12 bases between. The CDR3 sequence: CASSPTLAVNEQFF. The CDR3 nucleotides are TGTGCCAGCTCACCTACGTTGGCGGTCAATGAGCAGTTCTTC. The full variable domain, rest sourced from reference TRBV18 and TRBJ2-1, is NAGVMQNPRHLVRRRGQEARLRCSPMKGHSHVYWYRQLPEEGLKFMVYLQKENIIDESGMPKERFSAEFPKEGPSILRIQQVVRGDSAAYFCASSPTLAVNEQFFGPGTRLTVL.

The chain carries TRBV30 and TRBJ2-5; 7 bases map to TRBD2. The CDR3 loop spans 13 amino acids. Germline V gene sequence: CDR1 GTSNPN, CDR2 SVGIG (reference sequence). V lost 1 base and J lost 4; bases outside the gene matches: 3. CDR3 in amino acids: CAWSAIAGETQYF. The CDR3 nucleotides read TGTGCCTGGAGTGCCATAGCGGGAGAGACCCAGTACTTC.

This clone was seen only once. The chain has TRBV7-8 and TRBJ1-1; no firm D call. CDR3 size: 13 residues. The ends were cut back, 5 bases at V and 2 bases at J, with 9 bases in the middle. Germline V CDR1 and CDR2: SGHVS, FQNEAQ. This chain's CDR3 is CASSVDPNTEAFF. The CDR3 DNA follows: TGTGCCAGCAGCGTGGATCCCAACACTGAAGCTTTCTTT.

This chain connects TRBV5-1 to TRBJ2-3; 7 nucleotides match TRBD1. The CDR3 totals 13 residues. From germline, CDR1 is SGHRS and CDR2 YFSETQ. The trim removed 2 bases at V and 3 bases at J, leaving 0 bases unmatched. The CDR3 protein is CASSLQGTDTQYF. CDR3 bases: TGCGCCAGCAGCTTACAGGGGACAGATACGCAGTATTTT.

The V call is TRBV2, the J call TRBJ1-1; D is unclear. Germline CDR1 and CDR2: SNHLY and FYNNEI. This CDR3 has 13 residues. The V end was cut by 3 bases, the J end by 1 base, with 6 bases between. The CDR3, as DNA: TGTGCCAGCAGTGACGCAGCGAACACTGAAGCTTTCTTT. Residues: CASSDAANTEAFF.

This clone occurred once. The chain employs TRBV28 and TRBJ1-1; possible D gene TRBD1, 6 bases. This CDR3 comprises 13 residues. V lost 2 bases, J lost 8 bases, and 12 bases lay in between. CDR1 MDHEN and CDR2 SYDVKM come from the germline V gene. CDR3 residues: CASSLQGQVEAFF. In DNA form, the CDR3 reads TGTGCCAGCAGTTTACAGGGGCAGGTAGAAGCTTTCTTT.

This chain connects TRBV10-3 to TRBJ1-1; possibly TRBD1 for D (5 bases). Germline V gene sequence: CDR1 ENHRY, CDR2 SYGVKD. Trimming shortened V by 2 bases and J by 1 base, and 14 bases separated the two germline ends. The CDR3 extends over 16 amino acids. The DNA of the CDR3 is TGTGCCATCAGTGAGCGGGCAGGGCGCACGAACACTGAAGCTTTCTTT. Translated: CAISERAGRTNTEAFF.

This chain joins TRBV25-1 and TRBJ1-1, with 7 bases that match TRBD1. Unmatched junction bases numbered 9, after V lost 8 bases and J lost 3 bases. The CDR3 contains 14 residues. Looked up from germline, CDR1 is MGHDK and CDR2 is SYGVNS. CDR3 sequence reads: CASGQGGLDTEAFF. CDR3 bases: TGTGCCAGCGGTCAGGGGGGCCTGGACACTGAAGCTTTCTTT.

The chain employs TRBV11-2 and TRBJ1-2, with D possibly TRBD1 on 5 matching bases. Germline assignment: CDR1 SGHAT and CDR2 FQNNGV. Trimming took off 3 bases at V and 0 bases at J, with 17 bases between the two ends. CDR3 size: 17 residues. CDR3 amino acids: CASSFFPGTAANYGYTF. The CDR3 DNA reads TGTGCCAGCAGCTTTTTTCCAGGGACGGCGGCTAACTATGGCTACACCTTC.

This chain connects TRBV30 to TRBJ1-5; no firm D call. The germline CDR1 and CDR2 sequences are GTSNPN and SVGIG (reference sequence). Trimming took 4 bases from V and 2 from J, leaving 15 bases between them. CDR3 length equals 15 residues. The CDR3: CAWTHGVYGNQPQHF. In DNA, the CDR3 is TGTGCCTGGACCCACGGGGTTTATGGCAATCAGCCCCAGCATTTT.

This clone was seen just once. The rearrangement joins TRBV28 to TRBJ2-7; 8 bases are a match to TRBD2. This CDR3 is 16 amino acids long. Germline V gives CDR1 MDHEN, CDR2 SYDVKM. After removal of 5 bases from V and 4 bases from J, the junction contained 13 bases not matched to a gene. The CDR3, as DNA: TGTGCCAGCAGTCCCCCCCCGGGGGGGGGCAAATACGAGCAGTACTTC. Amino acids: CASSPPPGGGKYEQYF.

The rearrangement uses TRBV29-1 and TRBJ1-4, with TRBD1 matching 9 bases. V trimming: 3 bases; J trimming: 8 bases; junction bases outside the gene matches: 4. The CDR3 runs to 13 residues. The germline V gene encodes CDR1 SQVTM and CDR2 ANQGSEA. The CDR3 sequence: CSVDSGTGEKLFF. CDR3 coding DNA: TGCAGCGTTGATTCAGGGACAGGGGAAAAACTGTTTTTT.

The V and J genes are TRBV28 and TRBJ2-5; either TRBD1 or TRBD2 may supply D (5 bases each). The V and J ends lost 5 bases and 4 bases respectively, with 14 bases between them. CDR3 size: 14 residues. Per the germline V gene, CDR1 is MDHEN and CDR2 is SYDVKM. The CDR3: CASSPGTPRETQYF. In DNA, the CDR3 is TGTGCCAGCAGTCCCGGGACCCCTCGAGAGACCCAGTACTTC. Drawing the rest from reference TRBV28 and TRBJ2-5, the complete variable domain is DVKVTQSSRYLVKRTGEKVFLECVQDMDHENMFWYRQDPGLGLRLIYFSYDVKMKEKGDIPEGYSVSREKKERFSLILESASTNQTSMYLCASSPGTPRETQYFGPGTRLLVL.

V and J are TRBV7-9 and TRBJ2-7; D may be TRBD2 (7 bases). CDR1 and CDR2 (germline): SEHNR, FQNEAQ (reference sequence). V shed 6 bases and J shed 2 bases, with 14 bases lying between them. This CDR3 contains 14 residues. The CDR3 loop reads CASSPRGGPYEQYF. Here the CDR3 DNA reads TGTGCCAGCAGTCCTAGGGGGGGCCCCTACGAGCAGTACTTC. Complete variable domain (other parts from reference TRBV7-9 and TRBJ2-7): DTGVSQNPRHKITKRGQNVTFRCDPISEHNRLYWYRQTLGQGPEFLTYFQNEAQLEKSRLLSDRFSAERPKGSFSTLEIQRTEQGDSAMYLCASSPRGGPYEQYFGPGTRLTVT.

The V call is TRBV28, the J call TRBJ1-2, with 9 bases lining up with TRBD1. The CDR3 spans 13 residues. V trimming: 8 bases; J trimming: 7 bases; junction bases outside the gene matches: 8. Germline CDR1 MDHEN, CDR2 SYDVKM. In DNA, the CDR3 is TGTGCCAGCCTGATCGACAGGGGGTTTGGCTACACCTTC. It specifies CASLIDRGFGYTF.

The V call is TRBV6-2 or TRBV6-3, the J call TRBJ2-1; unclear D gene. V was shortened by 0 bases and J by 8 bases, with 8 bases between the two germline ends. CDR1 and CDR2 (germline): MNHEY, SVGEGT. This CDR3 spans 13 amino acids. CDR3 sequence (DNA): TGTGCCAGCAGTTACTCGCTGGGTCATGAGCAGTTCTTC. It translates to CASSYSLGHEQFF.

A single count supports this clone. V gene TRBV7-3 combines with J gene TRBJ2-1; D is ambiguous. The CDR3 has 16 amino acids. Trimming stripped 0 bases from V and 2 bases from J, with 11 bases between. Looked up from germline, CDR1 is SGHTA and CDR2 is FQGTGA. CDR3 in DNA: TGTGCCAGCAGCTTAACTGGCGGTGCTCCCTACAATGAGCAGTTCTTC. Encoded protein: CASSLTGGAPYNEQFF.

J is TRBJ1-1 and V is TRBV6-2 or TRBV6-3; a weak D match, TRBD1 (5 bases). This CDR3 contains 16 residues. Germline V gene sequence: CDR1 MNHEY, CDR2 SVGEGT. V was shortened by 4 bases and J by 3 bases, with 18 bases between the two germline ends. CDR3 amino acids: CASSLLGTWLDTEAFF. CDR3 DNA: TGTGCCAGCAGTTTACTTGGGACGTGGTTGGACACTGAAGCTTTCTTT.

CDR3 in amino acids: CARLAGGPHEQYF. The CDR3 DNA follows: TGTGCCAGGCTAGCGGGAGGGCCTCACGAGCAGTACTTC. V gene TRBV25-1 combines with J gene TRBJ2-7; TRBD2 aligns across 12 bases. CDR3 length equals 13 residues. Germline lookup yields CDR1 MGHDK and CDR2 SYGVNS. Losses at the gene ends were 9 bases for V and 5 bases for J; bases not matched to a gene: 5.

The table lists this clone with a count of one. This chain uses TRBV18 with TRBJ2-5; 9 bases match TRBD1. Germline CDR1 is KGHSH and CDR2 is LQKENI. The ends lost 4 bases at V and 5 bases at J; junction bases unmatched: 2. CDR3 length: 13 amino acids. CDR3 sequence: CASSRDRVETQYF. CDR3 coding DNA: TGTGCCAGCTCACGGGACAGGGTGGAGACCCAGTACTTC. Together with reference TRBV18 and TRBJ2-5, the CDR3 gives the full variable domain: NAGVMQNPRHLVRRRGQEARLRCSPMKGHSHVYWYRQLPEEGLKFMVYLQKENIIDESGMPKERFSAEFPKEGPSILRIQQVVRGDSAAYFCASSRDRVETQYFGPGTRLLVL.